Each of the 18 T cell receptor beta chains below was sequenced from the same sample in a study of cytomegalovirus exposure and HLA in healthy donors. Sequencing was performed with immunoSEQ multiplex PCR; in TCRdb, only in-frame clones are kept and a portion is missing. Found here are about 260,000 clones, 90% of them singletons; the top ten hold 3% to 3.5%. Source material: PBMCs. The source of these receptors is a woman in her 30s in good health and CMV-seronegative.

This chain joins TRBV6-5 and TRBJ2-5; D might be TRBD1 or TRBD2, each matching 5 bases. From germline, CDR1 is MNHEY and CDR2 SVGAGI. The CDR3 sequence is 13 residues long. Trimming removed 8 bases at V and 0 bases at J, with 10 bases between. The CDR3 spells CASRDGHQETQYF. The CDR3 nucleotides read TGTGCCAGCCGGGACGGGCACCAAGAGACCCAGTACTTC.

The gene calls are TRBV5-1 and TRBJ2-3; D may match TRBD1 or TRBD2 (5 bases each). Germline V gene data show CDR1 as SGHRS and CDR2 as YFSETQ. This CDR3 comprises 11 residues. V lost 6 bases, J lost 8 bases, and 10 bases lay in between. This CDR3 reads CASTRDGTQYF. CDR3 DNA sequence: TGCGCCAGCACCCGGGACGGTACGCAGTATTTT.

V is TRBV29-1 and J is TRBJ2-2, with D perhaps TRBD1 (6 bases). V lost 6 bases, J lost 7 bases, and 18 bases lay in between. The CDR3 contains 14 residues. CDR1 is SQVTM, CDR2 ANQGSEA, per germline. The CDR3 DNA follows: TGCAGCGTGGGGGCCAAGGTGTTGGGCGGGGAGCTGTTTTTT. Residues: CSVGAKVLGGELFF.

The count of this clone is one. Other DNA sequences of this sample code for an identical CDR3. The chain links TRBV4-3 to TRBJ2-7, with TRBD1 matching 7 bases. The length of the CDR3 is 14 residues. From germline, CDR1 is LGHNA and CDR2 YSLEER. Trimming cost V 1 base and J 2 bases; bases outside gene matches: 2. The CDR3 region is CASSQGTGTYEQYF. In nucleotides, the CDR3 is TGCGCCAGCAGCCAAGGGACAGGAACCTACGAGCAGTACTTC.

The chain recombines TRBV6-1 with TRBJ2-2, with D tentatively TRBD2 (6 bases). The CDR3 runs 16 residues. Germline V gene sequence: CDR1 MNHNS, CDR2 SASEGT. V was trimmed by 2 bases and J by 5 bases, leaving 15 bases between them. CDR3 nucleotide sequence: TGTGCCAGCAGTGAAATAAAGGGACTGGGGACCGGGGAGCTGTTTTTT. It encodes CASSEIKGLGTGELFF.

CDR3 amino acids: CASSLRISTPNEKLFF. The CDR3 DNA sequence: TGTGCCAGCAGCTTACGGATCTCTACACCAAATGAAAAACTGTTTTTT. J is TRBJ1-4 and V is TRBV7-2; D is unresolved. Germline V gives CDR1 SGHTA, CDR2 FQGNSA. Trimming shortened V by 2 bases and J by 5 bases, and 15 bases separated the two germline ends. The CDR3 contains 16 residues.

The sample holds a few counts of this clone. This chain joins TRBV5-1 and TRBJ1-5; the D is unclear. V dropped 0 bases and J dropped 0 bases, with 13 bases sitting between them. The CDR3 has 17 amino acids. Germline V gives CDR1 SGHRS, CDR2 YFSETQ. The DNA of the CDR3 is TGCGCCAGCAGCTTGGACGGAGGGCGTCATAGCAATCAGCCCCAGCATTTT. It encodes CASSLDGGRHSNQPQHF.

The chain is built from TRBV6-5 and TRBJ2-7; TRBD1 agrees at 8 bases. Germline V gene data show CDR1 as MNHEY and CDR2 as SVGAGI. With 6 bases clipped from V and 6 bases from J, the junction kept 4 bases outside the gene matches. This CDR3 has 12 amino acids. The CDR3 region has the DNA TGTGCCAGCAGCGGAGGGACAGGCGAGCAGTACTTC. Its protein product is CASSGGTGEQYF.

The DNA for the CDR3 is TGCGCCAGCAGCCTAGGGGCGAACACCGGGGAGCTGTTTTTT. Translating it yields CASSLGANTGELFF. The V call is TRBV4-1, the J call TRBJ2-2; a weak D match, TRBD1 (5 bases). Germline V gene lookup returns CDR1 MGHRA and CDR2 YSYEKL. V shed 4 bases and J shed 0 bases, with 6 bases lying between them. The CDR3 has 14 residues.

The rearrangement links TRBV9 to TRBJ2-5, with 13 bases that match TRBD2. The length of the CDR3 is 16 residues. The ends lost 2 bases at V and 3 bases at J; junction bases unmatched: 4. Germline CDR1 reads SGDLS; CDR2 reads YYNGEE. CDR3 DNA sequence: TGTGCCAGCAGCGTGGAGACTAGCGGGAGGAAAGAGACCCAGTACTTC. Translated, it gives CASSVETSGRKETQYF.

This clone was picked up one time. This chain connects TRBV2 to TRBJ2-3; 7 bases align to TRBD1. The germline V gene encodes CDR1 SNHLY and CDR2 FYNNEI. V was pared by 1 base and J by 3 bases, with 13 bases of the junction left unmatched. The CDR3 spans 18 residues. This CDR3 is CASSEGSQAGGITDTQYF. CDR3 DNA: TGTGCCAGCAGTGAAGGCTCCCAGGCAGGGGGAATAACAGATACGCAGTATTTT.

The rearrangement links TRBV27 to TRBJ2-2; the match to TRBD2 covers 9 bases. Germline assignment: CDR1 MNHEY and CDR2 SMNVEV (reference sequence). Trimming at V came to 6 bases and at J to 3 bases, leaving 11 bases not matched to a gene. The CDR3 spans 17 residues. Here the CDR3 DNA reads TGTGCCAGCAGCAGAAAGGGTGGACTAGCGTACACCGGGGAGCTGTTTTTT. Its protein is CASSRKGGLAYTGELFF.

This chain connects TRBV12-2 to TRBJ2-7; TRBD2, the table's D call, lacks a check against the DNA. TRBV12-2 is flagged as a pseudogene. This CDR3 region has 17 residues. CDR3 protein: CASRLDGLAGVINEQYF. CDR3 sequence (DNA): TGTGCAAGTCGCTTAGACGGACTAGCGGGAGTTATCAACGAGCAGTACTTC.

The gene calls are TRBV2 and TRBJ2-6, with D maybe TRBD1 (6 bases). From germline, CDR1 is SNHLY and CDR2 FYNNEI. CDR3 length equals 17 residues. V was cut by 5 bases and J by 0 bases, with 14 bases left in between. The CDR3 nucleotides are TGTGCCAGCAGTATCCGGGACACCCTCTCTGGGGCCAACGTCCTGACTTTC. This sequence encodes CASSIRDTLSGANVLTF.

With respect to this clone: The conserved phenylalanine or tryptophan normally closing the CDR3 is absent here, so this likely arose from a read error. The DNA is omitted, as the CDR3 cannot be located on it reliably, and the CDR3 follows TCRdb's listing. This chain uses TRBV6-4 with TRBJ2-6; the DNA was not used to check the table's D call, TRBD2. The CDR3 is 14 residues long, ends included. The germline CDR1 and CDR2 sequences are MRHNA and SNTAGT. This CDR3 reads CASSDFEIGEGVFA.

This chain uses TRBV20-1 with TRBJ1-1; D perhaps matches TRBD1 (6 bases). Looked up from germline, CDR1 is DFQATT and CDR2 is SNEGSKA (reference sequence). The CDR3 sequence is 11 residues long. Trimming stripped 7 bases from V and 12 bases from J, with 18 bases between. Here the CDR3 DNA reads TGCAGTGGAAGGGATGCCGGGACACCTTTCTTT. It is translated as CSGRDAGTPFF.

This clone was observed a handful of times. DNA for the CDR3: TGTGCCTGGAGTCCAAACAGGGTACTGGGGAGTCGAGAGACCCAGTACTTC. Its translation: CAWSPNRVLGSRETQYF. The J gene is TRBJ2-5, the V gene TRBV30, with D tentatively TRBD1 (6 bases). The CDR3 covers 17 residues. Per the germline V gene, CDR1 is GTSNPN and CDR2 is SVGIG (reference sequence). Trimming removed 2 bases at V and 4 bases at J, with 23 bases between.

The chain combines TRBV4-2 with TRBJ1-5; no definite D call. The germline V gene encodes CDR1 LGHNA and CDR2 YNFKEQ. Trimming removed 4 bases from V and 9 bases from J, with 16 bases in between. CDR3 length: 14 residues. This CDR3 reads CASSPSEVVRPQHF. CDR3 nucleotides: TGTGCCAGCAGCCCCTCGGAGGTAGTTCGGCCCCAGCATTTT.